This record concerns one T cell receptor (beta chain) sequence. V lost 4 bases to trimming and J lost 7 bases; unmatched junction nucleotides: 15. Germline V gene data show CDR1 as SGHVS and CDR2 as FQNEAQ. This CDR3 spans 18 amino acids. The data belong to a study of shared clonotypes between healthy human individuals. Study in general: Per donor, CD8 memory used one plate, CD8 naive used two, CD4 memory used three and CD4 naive used three.

Produced via immunoSEQ multiplex PCR; TCRdb's table is partial and in-frame only. The table shows under 150,000 clones, with about two thirds occurring only once. This TCR was sampled from a woman younger than 45 in good health. The sequenced sample was memory CD8+ T cells sorted from blood. Subset defined: CD45RO+ cells pooled with CCR7-negative TemRA cells. J is TRBJ2-7 and V is TRBV7-8; 14 bases fit TRBD2. The DNA for the CDR3 is TGTGCCAGCAGCTCACCTCCAATGGGACTAGCGGGAGTCTGGGAGCAGTACTTC. Translation gives CASSSPPMGLAGVWEQYF.